This TCR beta chain stems from a study of blood T cell repertoires in COVID-19. Germline V gives CDR1 KGHSH, CDR2 LQKENI. Trimming shortened V by 2 bases and J by 6 bases, and 18 bases separated the two germline ends. The length of the CDR3 is 16 residues. In the original workflow: Nucleated cell number was recorded as an estimate derived from reference gene primer amplification. Clones were read by immunoSEQ multiplex PCR, and TCRdb kept only the in-frame ones, dropping some. The D gene and trimming were derived from the DNA, and the V and J assignments and clone size from that table. The data hold approximately 280,000 clones, with around 90% observed a single time. Self-reported history from a screening survey and questionnaire set each donor's cohort.

This receptor was taken from a middle-aged woman who had recovered from COVID-19. The chain links TRBV18 to TRBJ2-3; D call uncertain. The sequencing sample was made of PBMCs or T cells enriched from blood (not recorded which). The CDR3 here is CASSPNKRLVSDTQYF. CDR3 nucleotide sequence: TGTGCCAGCTCACCAAACAAAAGGCTAGTGAGCGATACGCAGTATTTT.